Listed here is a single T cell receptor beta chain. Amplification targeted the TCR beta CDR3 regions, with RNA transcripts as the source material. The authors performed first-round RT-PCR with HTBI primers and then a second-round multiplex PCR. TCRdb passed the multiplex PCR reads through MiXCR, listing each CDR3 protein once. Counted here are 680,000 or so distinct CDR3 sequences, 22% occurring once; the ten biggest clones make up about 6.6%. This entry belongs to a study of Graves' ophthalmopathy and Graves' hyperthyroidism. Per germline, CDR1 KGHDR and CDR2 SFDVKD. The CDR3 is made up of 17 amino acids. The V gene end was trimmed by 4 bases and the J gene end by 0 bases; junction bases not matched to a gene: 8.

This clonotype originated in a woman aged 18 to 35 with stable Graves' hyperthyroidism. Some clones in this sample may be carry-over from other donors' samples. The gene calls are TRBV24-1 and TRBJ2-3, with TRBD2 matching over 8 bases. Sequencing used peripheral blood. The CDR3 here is CATSEPPRGGSTDTQYF. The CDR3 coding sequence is TGTGCCACCAGTGAGCCCCCCCGGGGGGGGAGCACAGATACGCAGTATTTT.